These T cell receptor beta chains were read from a single sample in a study of control samples from healthy donors and cancer patients. Repertoires were generated with immunoSEQ multiplex PCR, while TCRdb's copy carries only in-frame clones and drops some. The table lists more than 25,000 clones, approximately 93% of them singletons. Source material: blood. The receptors originated from a man in his sixties in good health. The CDR3 runs from the conserved cysteine through the conserved F or W.

TRBV19,CASSSRGREQYF
TRBV6-2/TRBV6-3,CASSPLTFTGGSDQPQHF
TRBV11-2,CASSGGQGSPYEQYF
TRBV2,CASSEGSTNEKLFF
TRBV27,CASSPRTGPGYTF
TRBV3-1/TRBV3-2,CASSQGPGVGYTF
TRBV5-8,CASSLMGTVSQETQYF
TRBV27,CASSTGTSGGAGSYNEQFF
TRBV6-5,CASRRTANTGELFF
TRBV29-1,CSVVEGQQGYTF
TRBV13,CASSLRGAPGYTF
TRBV7-8,CASRDRGLGESTDTQYF
TRBV5-3,CARSYRETHEQYF
TRBV9,CASSSDLVSSNPFF
TRBV5-1,CASSFSGGAHNEQFF
TRBV7-9,CASSHDRGSNQPQHF
TRBV12-3/TRBV12-4,CASSDRVGTEAFF
TRBV5-5,CASSLDAGNGGKPQHF
TRBV19,CASSTAGGAYEQYF
TRBV28,CASSLVQGPYEQYF
TRBV4-1,CASSQARQGTYEQYF
TRBV5-1,CASSSTGTGTNEKLFF
TRBV10-3,CAISEGDATEAFF
TRBV9,CASSVHIGGGTGDNNEQFF
TRBV19,CASSIARVTGNTIYF
TRBV2,CATEGGPGYEQYF
TRBV6-2/TRBV6-3,CASSPRFGTTTPHQPQHF
TRBV6-5,CASTQGTVSYEQYF
TRBV27,CASSLSAKNIQYF
TRBV6-6,CASSQSTGNTEAFF
TRBV5-4,CASSFADRNTEAFF
TRBV4-3,CASSQGSSLQGGYGYTF
TRBV7-8,CASSLGPGEDLYNEQFF
TRBV7-3,CASSRTANTGELFF
TRBV6-5,CASSYFPQFSHNEQFF
TRBV18,CASSLFAGGNQPQHF
TRBV9,CASSLGGAVDGELFF
TRBV18,CASSPGQGETQYF
TRBV6-4,CASSDQGASLFNEKLFF
TRBV2,CASRVDSSYNEQFF
TRBV19,CASTPWQDSTGELFF
TRBV6-2/TRBV6-3,CASSYLSYNEQFF
TRBV19,CASSAGTSNQPQHF
TRBV3-1/TRBV3-2,CASSAGGFRPQHF
TRBV27,CASSPGTGIAYGYTF
TRBV5-1,CASSLPSSSYEQYF
TRBV2,CASSGGKGSPLHF
TRBV27,CASSLLGGVNEKLFF
TRBV18,CASSPEGKGNEKLFF
TRBV24-1,CATSDPGNTEAFF
TRBV6-5,CASSPGQGFEQFF
TRBV19,CASRRTGEDGYTF
TRBV5-4,CASSSGQGYSYEQYF
TRBV12-3/TRBV12-4,CASSSVGTEAFF
TRBV2,CARGTGRNYGYTF